A single sample gave rise to the 18 T cell receptor beta chains below, sequenced in a study of blood T cell repertoires in COVID-19. Generated by immunoSEQ multiplex PCR, the TCRdb table keeps only in-frame clones and is missing some. This sample has around 120,000 clones, with approximately 81% found just once. Specimen: peripheral blood. The receptors were gathered from a human donor in a cohort sampled during active COVID-19.

The gene calls are TRBV19 and TRBJ2-5; 10 positions match TRBD2. The CDR3 has 15 residues. The junction had 1 base not matched to a gene; V was cut back by 2 bases and J by 1 base. In germline, CDR1 is LNHDA, CDR2 SQIVND (reference sequence). CDR3 nucleotide sequence: TGTGCCAGTAGTATATTAGCGGGAGGCCAAGAGACCCAGTACTTC. As protein: CASSILAGGQETQYF.

This chain links TRBV19 with TRBJ1-1; tentative D call: TRBD1 (5 bases). Trimming removed 5 bases from V and 1 base from J, with 14 bases in between. Germline CDR1 reads LNHDA; CDR2 reads SQIVND (reference sequence). The CDR3 extends over 15 amino acids. CDR3 amino acids: CASSPAGGGNTEAFF. CDR3 nucleotide sequence: TGTGCCAGTAGTCCAGCGGGGGGAGGGAACACTGAAGCTTTCTTT.

The rearrangement uses TRBV24-1 and TRBJ2-2; TRBD1 agrees at 7 bases. V gave up 3 bases and J gave up 6 bases; unmatched junction bases: 12. This CDR3 region has 17 residues. CDR1 and CDR2 from the germline V gene are KGHDR and SFDVKD. In DNA, the CDR3 is TGTGCCACCAGTGATCCCCTGTGGGTACAGGGGCCCGGGGAGCTGTTTTTT. Translated, it gives CATSDPLWVQGPGELFF.

J is TRBJ1-1 and V is TRBV28; no definite D call. CDR1 and CDR2 (germline): MDHEN, SYDVKM. The V end was cut by 4 bases, the J end by 6 bases, with 21 bases between. CDR3 length equals 16 residues. The CDR3 coding sequence is TGTGCCAGCAGTTCCCCCGGGTCGGGGAGACTCGCTGAAGCTTTCTTT. Residues: CASSSPGSGRLAEAFF.

The gene calls are TRBV5-4 and TRBJ2-6, with TRBD2 matching 8 bases. CDR1 and CDR2 (germline): SGHNT, YYREEE (reference sequence). The CDR3 loop spans 20 amino acids. J lost 0 bases, V lost 0 bases, and 11 bases had no gene match. CDR3 in amino acids: CASSLVAGGLYFSGANVLTF. The CDR3 bases are TGTGCCAGCAGCTTGGTGGCGGGGGGACTCTATTTCTCTGGGGCCAACGTCCTGACTTTC.

The chain employs TRBV7-2 and TRBJ2-7, with 8 bases fitting TRBD1. Germline CDR1 is SGHTA and CDR2 is FQGNSA. J gave up 2 bases and V 3 bases, and 9 bases lay outside the gene matches. This CDR3 is 16 amino acids long. The CDR3 protein is CASSFSGTGDPYEQYF. The DNA of the CDR3 is TGTGCCAGCAGCTTCTCCGGGACAGGAGATCCCTACGAGCAGTACTTC.

The rearrangement uses TRBV3-1 (or the pseudogene TRBV3-2) and TRBJ1-5, with D possibly TRBD1 on 5 matching bases. Looked up from germline, CDR1 is LGHDT and CDR2 is YNNKEL (reference sequence). Trimming removed 6 bases at V and 3 bases at J, with 15 bases between. The length of the CDR3 is 15 residues. The CDR3 reads CASSNTGGTNQPQHF. Written as DNA, the CDR3 is TGTGCCAGCAGTAACACGGGGGGGACCAATCAGCCCCAGCATTTT.

The chain joins TRBV7-9 to TRBJ2-7; 7 bases align to TRBD1. Per germline, CDR1 SEHNR and CDR2 FQNEAQ (reference sequence). The CDR3 consists of 17 residues. V dropped 0 bases and J dropped 0; count of bases not matched to a gene: 8. CDR3 nucleotide sequence: TGTGCCAGCAGCTTAGCGCATGAGGGGGCTCGCTCCTACGAGCAGTACTTC. Translation gives CASSLAHEGARSYEQYF.

This chain connects TRBV9 to TRBJ1-4; 9 bases map to TRBD1. CDR1 is SGDLS and CDR2 is YYNGEE in the germline V gene. Trimming at V came to 4 bases and at J to 7 bases, leaving 8 bases not matched to a gene. The CDR3 length is 15 residues. CDR3 nucleotides: TGTGCCAGCAGCTTACGGACAGGGGAGGGTGAAAAACTGTTTTTT. Translated: CASSLRTGEGEKLFF.

The J gene is TRBJ2-7, the V gene TRBV6-6; D is uncertain. Germline loops: CDR1 MNHNY, CDR2 SVGAGI (reference sequence). This CDR3 comprises 13 residues. V lost 3 bases and J 4 bases, leaving 10 bases between the germline ends. DNA of the CDR3: TGTGCCAGCAGTTATGGCGGAAAATACGAGCAGTACTTC. Translation gives CASSYGGKYEQYF.

In this sample, this clone turned up once. The V gene is TRBV2, the J gene TRBJ1-2; D possibly corresponds to TRBD1 (5 bases). V was clipped by 7 bases and J by 0 bases, with 9 bases between them. Germline CDR1 SNHLY, CDR2 FYNNEI. The CDR3 length is 13 residues. This CDR3 is CASIQTANYGYTF. DNA for the CDR3: TGTGCCAGCATCCAGACAGCTAACTATGGCTACACCTTC. The entire variable domain, with the rest obtained from reference TRBV2 and TRBJ1-2, is as follows: EPEVTQTPSHQVTQMGQEVILRCVPISNHLYFYWYRQILGQKVEFLVSFYNNEISEKSEIFDDQFSVERPDGSNFTLKIRSTKLEDSAMYFCASIQTANYGYTFGSGTRLTVV.

The chain recombines TRBV5-4 with TRBJ2-7; maybe TRBD2 (6 bases). The V gene lost 3 bases and the J gene lost 2 bases, with 6 bases spanning the gap. This CDR3 comprises 12 residues. CDR1 and CDR2 from the germline V gene are SGHNT and YYREEE (reference sequence). The chain's CDR3 is CASSWGAYEQYF. In nucleotides, the CDR3 is TGTGCCAGCAGCTGGGGGGCCTACGAGCAGTACTTC.

The count of this clone is one. This rearrangement joins TRBV7-3 to TRBJ1-2, with a tentative D call TRBD1 (6 bases). CDR3 size: 15 residues. The ends were cut back, 3 bases at V and 4 bases at J, with 15 bases in the middle. The V gene's germline CDR1 is SGHTA and CDR2 FQGTGA. The CDR3 loop is CASSLSPTGLYGYTF. The DNA of the CDR3 is TGTGCCAGCAGCTTGTCACCGACAGGACTCTATGGCTACACCTTC. The variable domain in full, with the rest retrieved from reference TRBV7-3 and TRBJ1-2, is GAGVSQTPSNKVTEKGKYVELRCDPISGHTALYWYRQSLGQGPEFLIYFQGTGAADDSGLPNDRFFAVRPEGSVSTLKIQRTERGDSAVYLCASSLSPTGLYGYTFGSGTRLTVV.

The V call is TRBV5-1, the J call TRBJ1-4; TRBD1 aligns across 8 bases. This CDR3 comprises 15 residues. CDR1 is SGHRS and CDR2 is YFSETQ in the germline V gene. V trimming: 4 bases; J trimming: 8 bases; junction bases outside the gene matches: 10. CDR3 residues: CASSPLEAGGEKLFF. The CDR3 bases are TGCGCCAGCAGCCCGCTCGAGGCAGGGGGCGAAAAACTGTTTTTT.

CDR3 in amino acids: CASSAGGTGLWVGQPQHF. The CDR3 nucleotides read TGTGCCAGCAGCGCCGGCGGGACAGGGCTGTGGGTTGGTCAGCCCCAGCATTTT. This rearrangement joins TRBV7-2 to TRBJ1-5, with 9 bases that match TRBD1. CDR3 length: 18 residues. V was clipped by 5 bases and J by 6 bases; unmatched bases: 17. The germline gives CDR1 SGHTA, CDR2 FQGNSA. Full variable domain (outside the CDR3, taken from reference TRBV7-2 and TRBJ1-5): GAGVSQSPSNKVTEKGKDVELRCDPISGHTALYWYRQSLGQGLEFLIYFQGNSAPDKSGLPSDRFSAERTGGSVSTLTIQRTQQEDSAVYLCASSAGGTGLWVGQPQHFGDGTRLSIL.

The chain employs TRBV2 and TRBJ2-5, with TRBD2 matching over 9 bases. Germline CDR1 reads SNHLY; CDR2 reads FYNNEI. The trim removed 2 bases at V and 4 bases at J, leaving 5 bases unmatched. The CDR3 loop spans 15 amino acids. The CDR3 DNA sequence: TGTGCCAGCAGTGAAAGGGGGACTAGCACAGAGACCCAGTACTTC. It is translated as CASSERGTSTETQYF.

The V gene is TRBV15, the J gene TRBJ2-7, with 11 bases aligning to TRBD1. Germline-derived CDR1 and CDR2 are LNHNV and YYDKDF (reference sequence). After removal of 9 bases from V and 9 bases from J, the junction contained 13 bases not matched to a gene. The CDR3 is made up of 14 amino acids. CDR3 nucleotides: TGTGCCACAGCTACGGGACAGGGGGGTTTGGGGCAGTACTTC. It yields the protein CATATGQGGLGQYF. Looking up the rest from reference TRBV15 and TRBJ2-7 gives the full variable domain: DAMVIQNPRYQVTQFGKPVTLSCSQTLNHNVMYWYQQKSSQAPKLLFHYYDKDFNNEADTPDNFQSRRPNTSFCFLDIRSPGLGDTAMYLCATATGQGGLGQYFGPGTRLTVT.

The J gene is TRBJ2-1, the V gene TRBV24-1, with 7 bases matching TRBD1. Germline trimming cut 5 bases from V and 3 bases from J; bases unmatched to any gene: 3. This CDR3 is 14 amino acids long. Germline V gene sequence: CDR1 KGHDR, CDR2 SFDVKD. The chain's CDR3 is CATSGTGLYNEQFF. CDR3 sequence (DNA): TGTGCCACCAGTGGGACAGGTCTCTACAATGAGCAGTTCTTC.